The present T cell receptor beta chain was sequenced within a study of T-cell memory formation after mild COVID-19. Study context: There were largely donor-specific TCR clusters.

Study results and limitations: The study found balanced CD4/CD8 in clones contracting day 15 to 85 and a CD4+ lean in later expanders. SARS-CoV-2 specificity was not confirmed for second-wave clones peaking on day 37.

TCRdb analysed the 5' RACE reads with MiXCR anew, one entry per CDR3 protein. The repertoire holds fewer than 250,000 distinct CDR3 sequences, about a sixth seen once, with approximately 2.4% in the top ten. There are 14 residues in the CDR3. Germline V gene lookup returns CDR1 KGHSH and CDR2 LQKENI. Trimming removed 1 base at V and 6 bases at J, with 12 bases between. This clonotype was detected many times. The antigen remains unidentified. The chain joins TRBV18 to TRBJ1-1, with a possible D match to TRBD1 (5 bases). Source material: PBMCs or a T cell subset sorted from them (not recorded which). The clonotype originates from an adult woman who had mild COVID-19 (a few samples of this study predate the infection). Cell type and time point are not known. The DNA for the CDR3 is TGTGCCAGCTCACCACGAAAGGGGAGGTCTGAAGCTTTCTTT. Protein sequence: CASSPRKGRSEAFF.